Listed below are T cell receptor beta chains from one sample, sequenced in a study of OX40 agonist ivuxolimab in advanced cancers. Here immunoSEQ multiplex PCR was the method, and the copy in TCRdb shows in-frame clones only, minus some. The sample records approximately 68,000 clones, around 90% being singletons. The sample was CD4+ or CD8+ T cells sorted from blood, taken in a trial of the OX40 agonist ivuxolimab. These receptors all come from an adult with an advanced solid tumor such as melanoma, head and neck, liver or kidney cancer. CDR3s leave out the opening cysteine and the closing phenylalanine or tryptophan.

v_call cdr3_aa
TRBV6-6 ASRIGGARTGELF
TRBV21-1 ASSKGTRCFPDTQY
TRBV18 ASSPGLVETQY
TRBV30 AWSVRIEETQY
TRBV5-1 ASSVRDRGNEQF
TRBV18 ASSPPPPRGETQY
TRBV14 ASSQVGGLAGGDTQY
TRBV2 ASRKDRGPRLYGYT
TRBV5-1 PGGPENTEAF
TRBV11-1 ASSLFSWTSGNQETQY
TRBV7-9 ASKGLDATDTQY
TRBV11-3 ASSFFQLGETQY
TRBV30 AWSPGLGNTIY
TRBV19 ASSIQGNVYSNQPQH
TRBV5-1 ASSLNAGGSYEQY
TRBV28 ASSFLSDTQETQY
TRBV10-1 ASSESAGVGDEQY
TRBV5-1 ASSLRQGLTGNTIY
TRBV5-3 ATATRLAERNTGELF
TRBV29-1 SVASPGQETQY
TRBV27 ASSLKGRQETQY
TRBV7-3 ASSLTVNTEAF
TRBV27 ASSDPPNHGYT
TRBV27 ASSPRTGVLSQH
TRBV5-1 ASSSSGGWETQY
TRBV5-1 ASSLGGLAGDDNEQF
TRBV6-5 ASRPSGGVNEKLF
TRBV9 ASSVASSYNEQF
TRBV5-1 ASSLNILAGTQETQY
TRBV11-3 ASSNRIAGAAGELF
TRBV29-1 SGWIQNTIY
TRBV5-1 ASSLVPISTDTQY
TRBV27 ASSLFYRATQLAKNIQY
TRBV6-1 ASKETGSTDTQY
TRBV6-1 ASRAEVWAQPQH
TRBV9 ASSVEGRARAGYT
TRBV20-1 SARVVGEQY
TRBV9 ASSVAGTPSSYEQY
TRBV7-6 ASSLYSGGYQETQY
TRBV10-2 ASSEERSTDTQY
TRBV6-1 ASSAQVNYGYT
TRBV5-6 ASSLGGRQGANYGYT
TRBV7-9 ASNRGSGLEQY
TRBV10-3 AISESDSSNQPQH
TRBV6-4 ASSGPGNEQF
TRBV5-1 ASSRTGGTGELF
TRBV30 AWSVPGNTIY
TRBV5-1 ASSLDGDTTREQY
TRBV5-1 ASSPQMDYEQY
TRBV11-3 ASSLGQGGTEAF
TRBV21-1 ASRPIGGSPHNEQF
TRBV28 ASSLDSGGERDEQY
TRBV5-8 ASSSGTPNQPQH